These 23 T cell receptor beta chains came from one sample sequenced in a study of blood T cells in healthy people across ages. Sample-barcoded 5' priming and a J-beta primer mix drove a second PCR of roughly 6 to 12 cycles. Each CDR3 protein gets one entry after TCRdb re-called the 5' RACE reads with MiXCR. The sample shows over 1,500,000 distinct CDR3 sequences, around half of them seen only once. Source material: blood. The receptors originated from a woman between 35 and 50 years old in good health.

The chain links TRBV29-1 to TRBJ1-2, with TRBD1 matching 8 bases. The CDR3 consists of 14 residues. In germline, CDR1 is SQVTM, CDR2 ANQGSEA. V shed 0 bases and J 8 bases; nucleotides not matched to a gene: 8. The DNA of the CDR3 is TGCAGCGTTGAAGACTTGCAGGGGGCGCGGGGCTACACCTTC. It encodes CSVEDLQGARGYTF.

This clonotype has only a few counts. The CDR3 DNA sequence: TGTGCCAGCAGCGTAGGGCTAGCGGGGGCCACTCAAGAGACCCAGTACTTC. Translated: CASSVGLAGATQETQYF. This chain connects TRBV9 to TRBJ2-5; 10 positions agree with TRBD2. The J segment lost 2 bases and the V segment lost 0 bases, leaving 7 bases of the junction unmatched. The germline gives CDR1 SGDLS, CDR2 YYNGEE. The CDR3 extends over 17 amino acids.

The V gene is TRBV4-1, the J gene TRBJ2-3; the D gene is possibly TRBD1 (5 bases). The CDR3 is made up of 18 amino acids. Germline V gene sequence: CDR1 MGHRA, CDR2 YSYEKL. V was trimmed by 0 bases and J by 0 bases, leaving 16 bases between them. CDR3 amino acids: CASSQDTARGSSTDTQYF. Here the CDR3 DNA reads TGCGCCAGCAGCCAAGATACGGCTAGGGGCTCTAGCACAGATACGCAGTATTTT.

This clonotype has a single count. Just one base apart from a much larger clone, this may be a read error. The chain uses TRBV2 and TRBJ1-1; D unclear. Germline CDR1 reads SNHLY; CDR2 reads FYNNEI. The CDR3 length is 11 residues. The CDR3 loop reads CASRENAEAFF. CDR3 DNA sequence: TGTGCCAGCAGGGAGAACGCTGAAGCTTTCTTT.

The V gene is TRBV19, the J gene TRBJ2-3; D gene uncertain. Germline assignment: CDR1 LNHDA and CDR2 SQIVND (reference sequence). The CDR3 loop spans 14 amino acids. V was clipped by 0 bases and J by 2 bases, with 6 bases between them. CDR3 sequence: CASSIEGYTDTQYF. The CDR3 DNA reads TGTGCCAGTAGTATAGAGGGCTACACAGATACGCAGTATTTT.

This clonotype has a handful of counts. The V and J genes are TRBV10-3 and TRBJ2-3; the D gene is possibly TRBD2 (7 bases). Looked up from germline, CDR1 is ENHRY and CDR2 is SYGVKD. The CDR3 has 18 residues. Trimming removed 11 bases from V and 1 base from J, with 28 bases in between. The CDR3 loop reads CAARGSSGLWNGTDTQYF. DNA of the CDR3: TGTGCCGCAAGGGGGAGTAGCGGGCTATGGAACGGCACAGATACGCAGTATTTT.

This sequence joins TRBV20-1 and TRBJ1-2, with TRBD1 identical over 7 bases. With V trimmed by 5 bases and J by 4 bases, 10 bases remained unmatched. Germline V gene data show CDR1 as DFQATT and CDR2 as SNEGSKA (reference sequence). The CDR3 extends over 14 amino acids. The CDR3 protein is CSADAGTVRYGYTF. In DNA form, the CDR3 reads TGCAGTGCTGACGCCGGGACAGTTCGCTATGGCTACACCTTC.

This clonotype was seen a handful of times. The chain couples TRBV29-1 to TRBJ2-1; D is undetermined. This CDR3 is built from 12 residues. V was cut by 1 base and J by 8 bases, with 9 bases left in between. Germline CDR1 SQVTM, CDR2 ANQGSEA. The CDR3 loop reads CSVEGGWHEQFF. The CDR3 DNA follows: TGCAGCGTTGAAGGGGGATGGCATGAGCAGTTCTTC.

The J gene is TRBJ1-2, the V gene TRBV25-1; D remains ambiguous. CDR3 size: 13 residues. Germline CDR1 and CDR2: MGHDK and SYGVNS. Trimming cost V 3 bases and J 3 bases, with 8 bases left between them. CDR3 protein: CASSDDGYYGYTF. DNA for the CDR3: TGTGCCAGCAGTGACGACGGCTACTATGGCTACACCTTC.

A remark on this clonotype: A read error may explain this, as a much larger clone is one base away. CDR3 DNA sequence: TGCAGTGCTAAAACGCTAGCTCAGGTAGAAAATGAGCAGTTCTTC. Its translation is CSAKTLAQVENEQFF. V is TRBV20-1 and J is TRBJ2-1; possibly TRBD2 for D (5 bases). The CDR3 extends over 15 amino acids. Germline CDR1 DFQATT, CDR2 SNEGSKA (reference sequence). Trimming removed 4 bases from V and 7 bases from J, with 20 bases in between.

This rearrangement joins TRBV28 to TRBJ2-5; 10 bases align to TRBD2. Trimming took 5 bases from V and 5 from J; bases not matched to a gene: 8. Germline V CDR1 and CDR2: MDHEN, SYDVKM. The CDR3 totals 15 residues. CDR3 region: CASSGGTSAAETQYF. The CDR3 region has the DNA TGTGCCAGCAGTGGCGGGACTAGCGCAGCTGAGACCCAGTACTTC. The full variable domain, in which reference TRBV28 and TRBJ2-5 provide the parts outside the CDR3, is DVKVTQSSRYLVKRTGEKVFLECVQDMDHENMFWYRQDPGLGLRLIYFSYDVKMKEKGDIPEGYSVSREKKERFSLILESASTNQTSMYLCASSGGTSAAETQYFGPGTRLLVL.

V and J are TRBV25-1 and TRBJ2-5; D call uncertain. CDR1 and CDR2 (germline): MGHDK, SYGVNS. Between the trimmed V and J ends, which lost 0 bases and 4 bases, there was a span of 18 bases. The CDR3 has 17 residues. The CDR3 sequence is CASSEYAVSVKGETQYF. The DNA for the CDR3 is TGTGCCAGCAGTGAATATGCGGTATCCGTTAAGGGAGAGACCCAGTACTTC.

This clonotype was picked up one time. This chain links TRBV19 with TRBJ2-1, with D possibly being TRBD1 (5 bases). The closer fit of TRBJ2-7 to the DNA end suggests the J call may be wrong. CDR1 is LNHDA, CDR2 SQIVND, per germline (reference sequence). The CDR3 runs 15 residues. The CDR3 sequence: CASSIDSSSYNEQYF. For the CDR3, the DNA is TGTGCCAGTAGTATTGACAGTAGCTCCTACAATGAGCAGTACTTC.

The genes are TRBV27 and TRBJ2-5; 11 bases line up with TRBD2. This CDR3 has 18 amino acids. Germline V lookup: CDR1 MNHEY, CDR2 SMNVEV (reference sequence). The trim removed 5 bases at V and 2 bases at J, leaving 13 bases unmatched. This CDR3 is CASSPHSSSGGPQETQYF. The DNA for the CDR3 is TGTGCCAGCAGTCCCCATAGTTCTAGCGGGGGGCCTCAAGAGACCCAGTACTTC.

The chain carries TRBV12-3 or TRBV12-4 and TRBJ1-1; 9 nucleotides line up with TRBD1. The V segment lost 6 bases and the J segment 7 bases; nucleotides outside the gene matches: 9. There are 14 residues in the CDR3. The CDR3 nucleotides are TGTGCCAGCAGACCTTTACAGGGGGCGGGTGAAGCTTTCTTT. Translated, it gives CASRPLQGAGEAFF.

DNA for the CDR3: TGTGCCATCAACGGGGACAAGGCTGGGGAAAAACTGTTTTTT. Protein sequence: CAINGDKAGEKLFF. The chain uses TRBV10-3 and TRBJ1-4; D may be TRBD1 (6 bases). CDR1 ENHRY and CDR2 SYGVKD come from the germline V gene. CDR3 length: 14 residues. V gave up 7 bases and J gave up 8 bases, with 17 bases separating them.

The DNA of the CDR3 is TGCAGCGTGAGGGGGGGACAGGGCGGCGAGACCCAGTACTTC. As protein: CSVRGGQGGETQYF. The genes are TRBV29-1 and TRBJ2-5; 9 nucleotides align to TRBD1. J gave up 5 bases and V 6 bases, and 10 bases lay outside the gene matches. Germline-derived CDR1 and CDR2 are SQVTM and ANQGSEA. This CDR3 has 14 residues. Looking up the rest from reference TRBV29-1 and TRBJ2-5 gives the full variable domain: SAVISQKPSRDICQRGTSLTIQCQVDSQVTMMFWYRQQPGQSLTLIATANQGSEATYESGFVIDKFPISRPNLTFSTLTVSNMSPEDSSIYLCSVRGGQGGETQYFGPGTRLLVL.

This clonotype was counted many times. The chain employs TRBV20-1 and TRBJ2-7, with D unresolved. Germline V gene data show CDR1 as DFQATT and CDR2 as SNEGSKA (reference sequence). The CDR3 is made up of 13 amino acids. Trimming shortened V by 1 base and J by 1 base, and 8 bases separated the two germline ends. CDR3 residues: CSARGSVSYEQYF. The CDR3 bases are TGCAGTGCTAGAGGATCAGTGTCCTACGAGCAGTACTTC.

This CDR3 is CASSQVILAGRLAKNIQYF. The CDR3 nucleotides are TGTGCCAGCAGCCAAGTCATCCTAGCGGGGAGACTAGCCAAAAACATTCAGTACTTC. This chain connects TRBV4-2 to TRBJ2-4; TRBD2 matches 9 bases. V lost 1 base and J lost 0; bases outside the gene matches: 10. The V gene's germline CDR1 is LGHNA and CDR2 YNFKEQ. This CDR3 spans 19 amino acids.

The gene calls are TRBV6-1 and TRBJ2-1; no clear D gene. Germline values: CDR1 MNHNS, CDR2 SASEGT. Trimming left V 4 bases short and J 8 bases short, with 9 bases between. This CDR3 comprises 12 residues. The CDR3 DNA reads TGTGCCAGCAGTGTACATGGAGATGAGCAGTTCTTC. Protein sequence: CASSVHGDEQFF.

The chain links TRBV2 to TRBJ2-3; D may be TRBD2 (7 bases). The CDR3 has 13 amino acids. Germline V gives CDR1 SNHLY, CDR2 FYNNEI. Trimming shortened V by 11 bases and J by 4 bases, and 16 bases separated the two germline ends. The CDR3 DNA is TGTGCCGAGGGGGGGCGGGCGGCAGATACGCAGTATTTT. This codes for CAEGGRAADTQYF.

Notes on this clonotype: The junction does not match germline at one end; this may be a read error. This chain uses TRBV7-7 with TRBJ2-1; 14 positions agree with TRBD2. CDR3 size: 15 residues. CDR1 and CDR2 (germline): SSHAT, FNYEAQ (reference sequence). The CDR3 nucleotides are TGTGCTAGCAGCACGGGACTAGCGGGGGTCTATGAGCAGTTCTTC. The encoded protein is CASSTGLAGVYEQFF.

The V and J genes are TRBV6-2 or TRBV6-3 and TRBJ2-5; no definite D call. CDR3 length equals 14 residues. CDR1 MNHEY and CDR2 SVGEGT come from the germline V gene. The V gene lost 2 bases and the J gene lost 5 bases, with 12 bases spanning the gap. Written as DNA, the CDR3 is TGTGCCAGCAGTTACGGTACTCATGGGGAGACCCAGTACTTC. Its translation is CASSYGTHGETQYF.